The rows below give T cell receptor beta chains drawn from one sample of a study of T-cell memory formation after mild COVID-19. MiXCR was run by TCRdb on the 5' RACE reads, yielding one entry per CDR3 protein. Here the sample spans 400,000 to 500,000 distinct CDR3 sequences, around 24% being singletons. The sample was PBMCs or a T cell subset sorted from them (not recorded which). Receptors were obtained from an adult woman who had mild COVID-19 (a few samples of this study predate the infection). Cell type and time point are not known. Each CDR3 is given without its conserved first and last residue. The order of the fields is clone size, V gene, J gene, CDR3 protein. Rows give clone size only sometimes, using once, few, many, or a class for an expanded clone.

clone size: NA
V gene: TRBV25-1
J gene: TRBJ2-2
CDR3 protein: ASSKGQGAFTGELF

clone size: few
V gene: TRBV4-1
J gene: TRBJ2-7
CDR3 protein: ASSQDSGTAGEQY

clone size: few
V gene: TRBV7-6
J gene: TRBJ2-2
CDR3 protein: ASSRSGSNTGELF

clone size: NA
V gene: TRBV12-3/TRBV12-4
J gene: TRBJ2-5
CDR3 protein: ASSFHQIEPAGETQY

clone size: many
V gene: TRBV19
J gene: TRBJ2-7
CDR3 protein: ASSIAQTYEQY

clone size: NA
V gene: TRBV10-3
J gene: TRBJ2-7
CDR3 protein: AISEPGELYEQY

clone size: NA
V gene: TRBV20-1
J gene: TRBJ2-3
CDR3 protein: SASRATGDTQY

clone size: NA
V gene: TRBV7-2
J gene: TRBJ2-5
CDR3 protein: ASSLWGLAGGGTLQETQY

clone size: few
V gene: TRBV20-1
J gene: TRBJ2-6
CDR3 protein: SANTGYGANVLT

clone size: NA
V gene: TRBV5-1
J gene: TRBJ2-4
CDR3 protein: ASSLWGESRVDIQY

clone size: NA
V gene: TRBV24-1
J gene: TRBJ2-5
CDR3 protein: ATSDPAAIGQGGEETQY

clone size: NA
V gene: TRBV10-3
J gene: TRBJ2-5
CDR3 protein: AISGGALETQY

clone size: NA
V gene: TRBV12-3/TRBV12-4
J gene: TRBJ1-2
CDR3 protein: ASSLKEYYGYT

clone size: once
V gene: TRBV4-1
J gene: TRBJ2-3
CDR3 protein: ASSQGHGPGSSDTQY

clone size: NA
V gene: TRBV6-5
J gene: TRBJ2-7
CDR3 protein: ASSYSVERSSPTYEQY

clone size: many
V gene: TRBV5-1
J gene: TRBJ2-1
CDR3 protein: ASSLETSYNEQF

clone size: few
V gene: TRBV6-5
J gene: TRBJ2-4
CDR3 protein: ASRAPGVAHIQY

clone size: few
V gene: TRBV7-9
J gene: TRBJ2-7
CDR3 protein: ASSSSGRGSEQY

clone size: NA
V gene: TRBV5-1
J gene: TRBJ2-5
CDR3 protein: ASSFTSGNFQETQY

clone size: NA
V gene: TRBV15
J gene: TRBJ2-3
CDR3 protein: ATSSDEKGGQF

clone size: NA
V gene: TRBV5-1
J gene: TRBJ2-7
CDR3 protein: ASSIRQGAYEQY

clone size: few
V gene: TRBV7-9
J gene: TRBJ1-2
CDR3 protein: ASRGDRPYGYT

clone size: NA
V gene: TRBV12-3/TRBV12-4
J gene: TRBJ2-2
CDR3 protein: ASSPNPGLATGALF

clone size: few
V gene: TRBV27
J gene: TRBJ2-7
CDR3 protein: ASTSYLRGPYEQY

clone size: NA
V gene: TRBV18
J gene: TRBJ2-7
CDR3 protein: ASSPGRGLEQY

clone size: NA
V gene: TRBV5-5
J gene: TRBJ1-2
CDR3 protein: ASSYDRTSFGGT

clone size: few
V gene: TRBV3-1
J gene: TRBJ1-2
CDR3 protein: ASSQGIEYAYGYT

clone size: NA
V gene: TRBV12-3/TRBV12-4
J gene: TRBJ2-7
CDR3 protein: ASSLDHASEQY

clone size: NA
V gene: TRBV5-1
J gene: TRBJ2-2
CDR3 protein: ASSLEGGATGELF

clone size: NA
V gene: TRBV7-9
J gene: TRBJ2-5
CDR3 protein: ASSSRGKREGGVETQY